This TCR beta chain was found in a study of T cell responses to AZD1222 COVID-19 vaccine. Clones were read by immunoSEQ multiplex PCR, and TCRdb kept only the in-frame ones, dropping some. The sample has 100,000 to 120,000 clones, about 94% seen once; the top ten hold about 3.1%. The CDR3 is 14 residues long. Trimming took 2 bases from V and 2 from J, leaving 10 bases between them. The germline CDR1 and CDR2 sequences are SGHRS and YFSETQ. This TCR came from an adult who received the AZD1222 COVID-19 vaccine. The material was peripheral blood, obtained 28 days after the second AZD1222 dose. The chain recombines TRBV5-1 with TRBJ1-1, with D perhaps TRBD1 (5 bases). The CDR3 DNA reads TGCGCCAGCAGCTTAGCGGGACCAAACACTGAAGCTTTCTTT. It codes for CASSLAGPNTEAFF.